The source of this TCR beta chain is a study of T cells in Graves' hyperthyroidism and ophthalmopathy. Notes on the study in general: Before onset, by a median of around 6.4 months, the model predicted ophthalmopathy.

This clonotype showed up many times. The antigen remains unidentified. Amplified TCR beta CDR3 regions came from RNA transcripts. TCR CDR3 regions were first amplified by RT-PCR with HTBI primers. TCRdb re-called the multiplex PCR reads with MiXCR, one entry per CDR3 protein. Seen here are about 400,000 distinct CDR3 sequences, 15% to 17% observed once, and the top ten hold 11% to 15%. Germline V CDR1 and CDR2: SGHAT, FQNNGV. The CDR3 extends over 15 amino acids. Trimming at V came to 5 bases and at J to 0 bases, leaving 3 bases not matched to a gene. The source material was blood. This sequence originates from a woman aged 18-29 years with Graves' hyperthyroidism. This rearrangement joins TRBV11-2 to TRBJ1-1; 10 bases line up with TRBD1. DNA of the CDR3: TGTGCCAGCAGCCCGGGACAGGGGATGAACACTGAAGCTTTCTTT. This translates into CASSPGQGMNTEAFF. The full variable domain, completed using reference TRBV11-2 and TRBJ1-1, is EAGVAQSPRYKIIEKRQSVAFWCNPISGHATLYWYQQILGQGPKLLIQFQNNGVVDDSQLPKDRFSAERLKGVDSTLKIQPAKLEDSAVYLCASSPGQGMNTEAFFGQGTRLTVV.